Reported below is one TCR beta chain. Antigen specificity is unknown. The CDR3 length is 17 residues. CDR1 is SNHLY, CDR2 FYNNEI, per germline. Trimming took 3 bases from V and 0 from J; bases not matched to a gene: 6. Both TRBC1 and TRBC2 were covered by a beta constant-region primer of two equimolar oligonucleotides. Ligated cDNA was amplified by four rounds of PCR with nested alpha and beta constant-region primers and SP2. TCRdb recomputed calls from the UMI-ligation and nested PCR reads with MiXCR, one row per CDR3 protein. The sample lists under 150,000 distinct CDR3 sequences; more than 15% were seen once. Separate alpha and beta amplification began at the second PCR step. Four subsets defined by CD45RA and CD27 were sorted after CD3, CD4, CD8 and live/dead staining. This sample is part of a study of naive and memory T cell subsets. The study's findings and limits: A few larger clonotypes appeared in naive repertoires, especially CD8, possibly memory cells re-expressing CD45RA.

This TCR derives from a human donor in good health. Sequencing was carried out using naive CD8+ T cells from blood. This chain links TRBV2 with TRBJ2-2; 8 nucleotides align to TRBD2. The CDR3 sequence: CASSDTISGANTGELFF. DNA for the CDR3: TGTGCCAGCAGTGATACGATTAGCGGGGCGAACACCGGGGAGCTGTTTTTT.